This T cell receptor beta chain derives from a study of graft-versus-host responses after intestinal transplantation. This clone was recorded a few times. Its matching antigen is unknown. Trimming cost V 1 base and J 4 bases; bases outside gene matches: 7. The germline CDR1 and CDR2 sequences are SEHNR and FQNEAQ (reference sequence). CDR3 length: 15 residues. Sequenced by immunoSEQ multiplex PCR; TCRdb stores in-frame clones only, minus some. Of approximately 68,000 clones in the sample, roughly 90% are singletons; the top ten hold about 4%. The sample consisted of unstimulated CD8+ T cells sorted from spleen or lymph node cells, taken before transplant. The receptor was isolated from a human donor who was the organ donor for an intestinal transplant. V is TRBV7-9 and J is TRBJ2-7, with 7 bases aligning to TRBD1. CDR3 nucleotide sequence: TGTGCCAGCAGCTTAGGTTTCACAGGGGTGTACGAGCAGTACGTC. Protein: CASSLGFTGVYEQYV.